This record looks at one T cell receptor beta chain sequence and its context. Its antigen is not known. TCRbeta library preparation incorporated unique molecular identifiers. One entry per CDR3 protein, called by TCRdb with MiXCR from the PCR reads. The sample lists about 470,000 distinct CDR3 sequences; roughly 43% were seen once. The data are from a study of T-cell reconstitution after alpha-beta-depleted transplantation in children. Study-wide points: Recipient T cells and thymic progenitors that survived were the source of the high TCRbeta diversity seen at day 60 in some patients. One year post-transplant, T-cell counts and diversity were largely derived from T cells produced anew.

The CDR3 has 10 amino acids. The V gene lost 5 bases and the J gene lost 12 bases, with 13 bases spanning the gap. Germline V gene data show CDR1 as SQVTM and CDR2 as ANQGSEA. The sequencing here drew on PBMCs, taken before TCRalphabeta/CD19-depleted stem cell transplant. This clonotype was sampled from a girl aged 2-15 years with aplastic anemia, due to receive a stem cell transplant. The V and J genes are TRBV29-1 and TRBJ1-2; perhaps TRBD1 as D (5 bases). CDR3 DNA: TGCAGCGTTAACCCTCAGGGAAACACCTTC. Translation gives CSVNPQGNTF. The entire variable domain, with the rest obtained from reference TRBV29-1 and TRBJ1-2, is as follows: SAVISQKPSRDICQRGTSLTIQCQVDSQVTMMFWYRQQPGQSLTLIATANQGSEATYESGFVIDKFPISRPNLTFSTLTVSNMSPEDSSIYLCSVNPQGNTFGSGTRLTVV.